The 17 T cell receptor beta chains below all came from one sample that was sequenced in a study of T cells expressing NK-cell markers. TCRdb re-called the 5' RACE reads; every CDR3 protein appears as one record, without DNA. The sample table sets out about 460,000 distinct CDR3 sequences. Sample: blood T cells: a sorted CD56 or NKG2C T cell subset, CD4+ or CD8+ T cells, or bulk PBMC T cells (not recorded which). Receptors were obtained from a woman aged 45 to 65 in good health.

The rearrangement links TRBV5-1 to TRBJ1-1; TCRdb designates TRBD1, a call that cannot be tested without DNA. The CDR3 totals 16 residues. Germline assignment: CDR1 SGHRS and CDR2 YFSETQ. The CDR3 is CASRSGTGRLNTEAFF.

The genes are TRBV11-2 and TRBJ2-3. Germline CDR1 reads SGHAT; CDR2 reads FQNNGV. The CDR3 covers 14 residues. The CDR3 here is CASSLKGPTDTQYF.

J is TRBJ1-6 and V is TRBV5-1. Looked up from germline, CDR1 is SGHRS and CDR2 is YFSETQ. The CDR3 length is 14 residues. CDR3 amino acids: CASSLRHGDSPLHF. The full variable domain, in which reference TRBV5-1 and TRBJ1-6 provide the parts outside the CDR3, is KAGVTQTPRYLIKTRGQQVTLSCSPISGHRSVSWYQQTPGQGLQFLFEYFSETQRNKGNFPGRFSGRQFSNSRSEMNVSTLELGDSALYLCASSLRHGDSPLHFGNGTRLTVT.

The J gene is TRBJ1-1, the V gene TRBV5-1; with no DNA, the TCRdb D assignment of TRBD1 cannot be verified. Germline CDR1 and CDR2: SGHRS and YFSETQ. The CDR3 has 13 residues. The chain's CDR3 is CASVGAQNTEAFF.

The rearrangement uses TRBV7-9 and TRBJ2-5; TCRdb's D call of TRBD1 is untestable without DNA. The CDR3 spans 15 residues. Germline loops: CDR1 SEHNR, CDR2 FQNEAQ (reference sequence). The CDR3 sequence is CASSPVGGSQETQYF.

This rearrangement joins TRBV25-1 to TRBJ2-3; TCRdb's D gene call, TRBD2, goes unchecked for lack of DNA. This CDR3 comprises 15 residues. The germline V gene encodes CDR1 MGHDK and CDR2 SYGVNS. The chain's CDR3 is CARDLASGSPDTQYF.

The chain employs TRBV10-3 and TRBJ2-5; no DNA is available, so the TRBD2 call from TCRdb remains unchecked. The CDR3 runs to 16 residues. CDR1 and CDR2 from the germline V gene are ENHRY and SYGVKD. CDR3 protein: CAISLLAGGPLETQYF.

The chain carries TRBV6-6 and TRBJ2-1; TCRdb reports TRBD1, a call that lacks DNA to check it against. CDR3 length: 14 residues. Per the germline V gene, CDR1 is MNHNY and CDR2 is SVGAGI (reference sequence). The CDR3 loop reads CASSYLRGVDEQFF.

V gene TRBV4-2 combines with J gene TRBJ1-5. The germline gives CDR1 LGHNA, CDR2 YNFKEQ. The CDR3 spans 16 residues. The CDR3 is CASSQGGRDFRQPQHF.

The chain uses TRBV29-1 and TRBJ2-1; lacking DNA, the TRBD1 call made by TCRdb goes unchecked. Germline CDR1 is SQVTM and CDR2 is ANQGSEA. This CDR3 contains 15 residues. The CDR3 is CSVPQGASSYNEQFF.

J is TRBJ1-4 and V is TRBV20-1. Germline lookup yields CDR1 DFQATT and CDR2 SNEGSKA (reference sequence). The CDR3 extends over 15 amino acids. The CDR3: CSAEGLTHRVEKLFF.

The chain recombines TRBV27 with TRBJ2-6; with no DNA, the TCRdb D assignment of TRBD1 cannot be verified. The CDR3 is 15 residues long. The germline gives CDR1 MNHEY, CDR2 SMNVEV (reference sequence). Here the CDR3 reads CASNRGGSGANVLTF. The variable domain in full, completed from reference TRBV27 and TRBJ2-6, reads EAQVTQNPRYLITVTGKKLTVTCSQNMNHEYMSWYRQDPGLGLRQIYYSMNVEVTDKGDVPEGYKVSRKEKRNFPLILESPSPNQTSLYFCASNRGGSGANVLTFGAGSRLTVL.

The V gene is TRBV3-1, the J gene TRBJ2-2. The V gene's germline CDR1 is LGHDT and CDR2 YNNKEL (reference sequence). The CDR3 loop spans 12 amino acids. The CDR3 reads CASRPITGELFF.

The chain is built from TRBV20-1 and TRBJ2-1. The germline CDR1 and CDR2 sequences are DFQATT and SNEGSKA (reference sequence). The CDR3 runs to 14 residues. The CDR3 here is CSARSPRSGNEQFF.

The rearrangement uses TRBV12-3 or TRBV12-4 and TRBJ2-3. The CDR3 loop spans 12 amino acids. CDR3 amino acids: CASSRMTDTQYF.

CDR3 amino acids: CSATPRPPDRETQYF. V and J are TRBV20-1 and TRBJ2-5; TCRdb designates TRBD1, a call that cannot be tested without DNA. Germline CDR1 is DFQATT and CDR2 is SNEGSKA (reference sequence). This CDR3 contains 15 residues.

This chain joins TRBV27 and TRBJ2-5; TCRdb outputs TRBD1, but without DNA this stays unchecked. Germline-derived CDR1 and CDR2 are MNHEY and SMNVEV (reference sequence). The CDR3 runs 15 residues. The CDR3 region is CASSFGTGRQETQYF.